Below, one T cell receptor beta chain is given with its context. As yet, its antigen is unknown. Assay used: immunoSEQ multiplex PCR; TCRdb lists only in-frame clones, some missing. The sample lists 25,000 to 30,000 clones; 80% to 85% were seen once. The germline V and J ends were trimmed by 0 bases and 2 bases, with 4 bases remaining between them. The CDR3 is 13 amino acids. Per germline, CDR1 LGHNA and CDR2 YSLEER. This record belongs to a study of T cells in localized non-small cell lung cancer. Study results and caveats: In adjacent lung, a median around 57 of the top 100 tumor clones were found. Uninvolved adjacent lung showed peak T cell clonality, exceeding tumor. Heterogeneity stays possible, as sequencing covered only one tumor region.

Sample: peripheral blood, taken before any cancer treatment. The rearrangement links TRBV4-3 to TRBJ2-5; D uncertain. This TCR was recovered from a woman aged 40-70 years with stage I lung adenocarcinoma. CDR3 in amino acids: CASSQDHQETQYF. CDR3 sequence (DNA): TGCGCCAGCAGCCAAGATCATCAAGAGACCCAGTACTTC.